The rows below give T cell receptor beta chains drawn from one sample of a study of T cell responses to AZD1222 COVID-19 vaccine. The data were produced by immunoSEQ multiplex PCR, yet TCRdb's version contains in-frame clones alone and is incomplete. The sample lists approximately 60,000 clones, 86% seen once, with 6.9% in the top ten. The starting material was peripheral blood, obtained 28 days after the second AZD1222 dose. Receptor source: an adult who received the AZD1222 COVID-19 vaccine. The CDR3 runs from the conserved cysteine through the conserved F or W. The order of the fields is V gene, clone size, J gene, D gene, CDR3 protein, CDR3 DNA. D genes are given only for firm matches. Not every row has a clone size; where given, it reads once, few, many or a size class.

>TRBV7-9|NA|TRBJ1-5|NA
CASSSSRTQPQHF
TGTGCCAGCAGCTCCAGTCGGACGCAGCCCCAGCATTTT
>TRBV2|NA|TRBJ1-5|NA
CASSVASNQPQHF
TGTGCCAGCAGTGTAGCTAGCAATCAGCCCCAGCATTTT
>TRBV28|NA|TRBJ1-2|TRBD1
CASRAGQVYGYTF
TGTGCCAGCAGAGCGGGACAGGTCTATGGCTACACCTTC
>TRBV28|NA|TRBJ2-5|TRBD1
CASSVTGTGIGETQYF
TGTGCCAGCAGTGTGACCGGGACAGGGATAGGGGAGACCCAGTACTTC
>TRBV6-5|NA|TRBJ1-4|TRBD1
CASTGQGGEKLFF
TGTGCCAGCACTGGACAGGGCGGCGAAAAACTGTTTTTT
>TRBV18|NA|TRBJ2-2|TRBD1
CASSPRTGNTGELFF
TGTGCCAGCTCACCACGGACAGGGAACACCGGGGAGCTGTTTTTT
>TRBV6-5|NA|TRBJ2-3|NA
CASSLSEAADTQYF
TGTGCCAGCTCACTTAGCGAGGCGGCGGATACGCAGTATTTT
>TRBV2|once|TRBJ1-5|NA
CASSGGRGKDQPQHF
TGTGCCAGCAGTGGGGGAAGGGGTAAGGATCAGCCCCAGCATTTT
>TRBV7-9|NA|TRBJ2-5|NA
CASSFTQTQYF
TGTGCCAGCAGCTTTACGCAGACCCAGTACTTC
>TRBV11-2|NA|TRBJ2-7|NA
CASSFDRFSGEQYF
TGTGCCAGCAGCTTTGACAGGTTCAGTGGCGAGCAGTACTTC
>TRBV7-8|NA|TRBJ2-7|NA
CASSRGRDTLKYF
TGTGCCAGCAGCCGAGGTAGGGACACCCTGAAGTACTTC
>TRBV18|NA|TRBJ1-4|NA
CASSPSTATNEKLFF
TGTGCCAGCTCACCATCAACAGCAACTAATGAAAAACTGTTTTTT
>TRBV4-3|NA|TRBJ2-1|NA
CASSQAREGKWGNEQFF
TGCGCCAGCAGCCAAGCCAGGGAAGGGAAATGGGGAAATGAGCAGTTCTTC
>TRBV6-5|few|TRBJ2-3|TRBD1
CASSSGQGATDTQYF
TGTGCCAGCAGTTCGGGACAGGGGGCAACAGATACGCAGTATTTT
>TRBV18|NA|TRBJ2-7|TRBD1
CASTTGESYEQYF
TGTGCCAGCACGACAGGGGAGTCCTACGAGCAGTACTTC
>TRBV28|NA|TRBJ1-3|NA
CASSFSGNTIYF
TGTGCCAGCAGTTTCTCTGGAAACACCATATATTTT
>TRBV4-2|NA|TRBJ2-1|TRBD2
CASSRRLAGVSYNEQFF
TGTGCCAGCAGCCGCAGACTAGCGGGAGTCTCCTACAATGAGCAGTTCTTC
>TRBV14|NA|TRBJ2-1|NA
CASSQDFFRGPGYNEQFF
TGTGCCAGCAGCCAAGATTTCTTCCGAGGGCCGGGATACAATGAGCAGTTCTTC
>TRBV25-1|NA|TRBJ1-2|NA
CASSDLLGVGGYTF
TGTGCCAGCAGTGATCTTTTGGGAGTTGGGGGCTACACCTTC
>TRBV30|few|TRBJ2-7|TRBD1
CAWRMAGRGLEQYF
TGTGCCTGGAGGATGGCGGGCAGGGGGCTCGAGCAGTACTTC
>TRBV6-5|NA|TRBJ2-7|NA
CASSYIGSPDYEQYF
TGTGCCAGCAGTTACATAGGCAGCCCAGATTACGAGCAGTACTTC
>TRBV6-1|NA|TRBJ1-3|NA
CASKKEGNTIYF
TGTGCCAGCAAAAAGGAGGGAAACACCATATATTTT
>TRBV2|NA|TRBJ2-1|TRBD2
CATTGTRFTGEQFF
TGTGCCACGACCGGGACTAGATTTACGGGGGAGCAGTTCTTC
>TRBV28|NA|TRBJ1-2|NA
CASRPQGRNYGYTF
TGTGCCAGCAGGCCGCAGGGAAGGAACTATGGCTACACCTTC
>TRBV28|few|TRBJ2-1|TRBD2
CASSPGLAGGGSYNEQFF
TGTGCCAGCAGTCCGGGACTAGCGGGGGGCGGCTCCTACAATGAGCAGTTCTTC
>TRBV5-6|NA|TRBJ2-2|NA
CASSWGRAVGELFF
TGTGCCAGCAGCTGGGGGCGGGCCGTCGGGGAGCTGTTTTTT
>TRBV3-1/TRBV3-2|NA|TRBJ2-5|NA
CASSPALEETQYF
TGTGCCAGCAGCCCGGCTCTGGAAGAGACCCAGTACTTC
>TRBV2|NA|TRBJ2-5|NA
CASSERVETQYF
TGTGCCAGCAGTGAGCGGGTGGAGACCCAGTACTTC
>TRBV5-1|NA|TRBJ2-1|TRBD1
CASSFTGVQWGEQFF
TGCGCCAGCAGCTTCACAGGGGTACAATGGGGTGAGCAGTTCTTC
>TRBV3-1/TRBV3-2|NA|TRBJ1-6|NA
CASSQEGGRLHF
TGTGCCAGCAGCCAAGAAGGAGGGCGCCTCCACTTT
>TRBV5-1|medium-sized|TRBJ2-2|NA
CASSLGIFPLRGTGELFF
TGCGCCAGCAGCTTGGGCATCTTCCCCCTGCGAGGGACCGGGGAGCTGTTTTTT
>TRBV5-5|NA|TRBJ1-6|NA
CASSFMRDSPLHF
TGTGCCAGCAGCTTCATGAGGGATTCACCCCTCCACTTT
>TRBV7-2|NA|TRBJ2-1|NA
CASSLVGHQDEQFF
TGTGCCAGCAGCTTAGTGGGCCATCAGGATGAGCAGTTCTTC
>TRBV19|NA|TRBJ1-1|NA
CASSIFGGMGTEAFF
TGTGCCAGTAGTATCTTTGGGGGGATGGGGACTGAAGCTTTCTTT
>TRBV5-1|NA|TRBJ1-2|TRBD1
CASSRLGTDNYGYTF
TGCGCCAGCAGCCGTTTAGGGACAGATAACTATGGCTACACCTTC
>TRBV29-1|NA|TRBJ2-7|TRBD2
CSVAEASGVTEQYF
TGCAGCGTTGCGGAGGCTAGCGGAGTAACCGAGCAGTACTTC
>TRBV18|NA|TRBJ1-4|NA
CASSTFEAATNEKLFF
TGTGCCAGCTCAACTTTTGAGGCAGCAACTAATGAAAAACTGTTTTTT
>TRBV28|NA|TRBJ1-2|TRBD1
CASSWGQLYGYTF
TGTGCCAGCAGTTGGGGACAGCTCTATGGCTACACCTTC
>TRBV24-1|once|TRBJ1-2|NA
CATSDFYGYTF
TGTGCCACCAGTGATTTCTATGGCTACACCTTC
>TRBV19|once|TRBJ1-5|NA
CASSMRQASNQPQHF
TGTGCCAGTAGTATGCGGCAGGCTAGCAATCAGCCCCAGCATTTT
>TRBV2|NA|TRBJ2-1|NA
CASRGTGSNEQFF
TGTGCCAGTCGCGGGACGGGATCTAATGAGCAGTTCTTC
>TRBV28|NA|TRBJ1-2|TRBD1
CASSWDRVGYTF
TGTGCCAGCAGTTGGGACAGGGTAGGCTACACCTTC
>TRBV28|NA|TRBJ2-7|NA
CASSLPATGTYEQYF
TGTGCCAGCAGTTTGCCTGCGACAGGCACCTACGAGCAGTACTTC
>TRBV7-3|NA|TRBJ2-6|NA
CASSSPGQANVLTF
TGTGCCAGCAGCTCCCCGGGACAGGCCAACGTCCTGACTTTC
>TRBV24-1|NA|TRBJ1-5|NA
CATSEINQPQHF
TGTGCCACCAGTGAAATCAATCAGCCCCAGCATTTT
>TRBV7-3|NA|TRBJ1-6|TRBD1
CASSLQGADSPLHF
TGTGCCAGCAGCTTACAGGGGGCTGATTCACCCCTCCACTTT
>TRBV19|NA|TRBJ2-5|TRBD1
CASSGGGTGGLETQYF
TGTGCCAGTAGTGGAGGGGGGACAGGGGGCTTAGAGACCCAGTACTTC
>TRBV28|NA|TRBJ2-7|TRBD2
CASRPSGRSYEQYF
TGTGCCAGCAGGCCTAGCGGGAGGTCCTACGAGCAGTACTTC
>TRBV5-1|NA|TRBJ1-1|NA
CASRIRTVGTEAFF
TGCGCCAGCAGGATACGGACGGTCGGGACTGAAGCTTTCTTT